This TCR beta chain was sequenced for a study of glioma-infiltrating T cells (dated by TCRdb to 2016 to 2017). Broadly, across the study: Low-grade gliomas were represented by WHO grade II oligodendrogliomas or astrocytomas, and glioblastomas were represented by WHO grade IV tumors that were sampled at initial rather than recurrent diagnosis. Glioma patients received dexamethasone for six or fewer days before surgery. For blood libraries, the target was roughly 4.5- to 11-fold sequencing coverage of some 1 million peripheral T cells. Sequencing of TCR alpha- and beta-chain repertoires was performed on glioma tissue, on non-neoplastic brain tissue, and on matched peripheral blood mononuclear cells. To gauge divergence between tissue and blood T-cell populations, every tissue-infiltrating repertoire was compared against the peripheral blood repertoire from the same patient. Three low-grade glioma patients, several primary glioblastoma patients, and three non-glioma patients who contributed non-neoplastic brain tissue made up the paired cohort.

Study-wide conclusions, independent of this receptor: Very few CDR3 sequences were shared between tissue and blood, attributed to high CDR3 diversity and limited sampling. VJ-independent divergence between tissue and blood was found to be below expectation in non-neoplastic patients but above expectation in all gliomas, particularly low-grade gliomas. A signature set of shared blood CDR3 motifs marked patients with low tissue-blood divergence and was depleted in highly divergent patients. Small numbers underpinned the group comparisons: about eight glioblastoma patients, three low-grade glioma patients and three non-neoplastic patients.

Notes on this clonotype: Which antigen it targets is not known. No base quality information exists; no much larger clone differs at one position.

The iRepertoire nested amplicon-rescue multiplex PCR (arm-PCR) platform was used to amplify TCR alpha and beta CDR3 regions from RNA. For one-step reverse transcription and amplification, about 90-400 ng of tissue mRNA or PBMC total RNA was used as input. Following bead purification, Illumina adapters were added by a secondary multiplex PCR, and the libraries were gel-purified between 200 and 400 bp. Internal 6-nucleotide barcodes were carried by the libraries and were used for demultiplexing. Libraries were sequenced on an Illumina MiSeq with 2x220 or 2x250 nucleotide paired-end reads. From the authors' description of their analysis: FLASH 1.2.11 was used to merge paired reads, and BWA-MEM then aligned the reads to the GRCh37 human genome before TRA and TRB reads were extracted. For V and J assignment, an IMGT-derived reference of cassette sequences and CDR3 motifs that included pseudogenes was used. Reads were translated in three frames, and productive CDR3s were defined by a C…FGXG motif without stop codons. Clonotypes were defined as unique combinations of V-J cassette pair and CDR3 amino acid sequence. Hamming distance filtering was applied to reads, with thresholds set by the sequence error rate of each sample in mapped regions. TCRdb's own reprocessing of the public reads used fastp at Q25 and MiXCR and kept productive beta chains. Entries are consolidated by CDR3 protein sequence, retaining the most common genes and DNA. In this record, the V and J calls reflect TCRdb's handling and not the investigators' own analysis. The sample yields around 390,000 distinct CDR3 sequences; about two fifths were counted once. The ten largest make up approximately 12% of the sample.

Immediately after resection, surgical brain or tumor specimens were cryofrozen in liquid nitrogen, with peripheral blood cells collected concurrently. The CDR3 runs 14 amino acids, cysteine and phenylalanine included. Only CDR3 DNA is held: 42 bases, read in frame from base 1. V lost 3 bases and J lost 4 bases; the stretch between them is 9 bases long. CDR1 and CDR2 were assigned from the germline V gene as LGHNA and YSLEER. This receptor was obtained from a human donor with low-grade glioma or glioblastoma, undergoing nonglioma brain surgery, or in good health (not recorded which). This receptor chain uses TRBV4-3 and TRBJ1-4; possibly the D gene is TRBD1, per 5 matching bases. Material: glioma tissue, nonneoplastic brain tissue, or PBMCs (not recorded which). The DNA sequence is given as TGCGCCAGCAGCCAGCTAGGGGATAATGAAAAACTGTTTTTT. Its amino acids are CASSQLGDNEKLFF.